Following are 16 T cell receptor beta chains from one sample sequenced in a study of shared clonotypes between healthy human individuals. Selected positively for CCR7 and CD45RO-negative, naive CD8 cells excluded terminally differentiated effector memory CD45RA+ cells. Repertoires were generated with immunoSEQ multiplex PCR, while TCRdb's copy carries only in-frame clones and drops some. The table has 2 million to 2.5 million clones, approximately 94% seen once. The sequencing sample was made of naive CD8+ T cells sorted from blood. The receptors stem from a young man in good health.

This chain links TRBV5-6 with TRBJ2-1, with D perhaps TRBD2 (6 bases). The CDR3 has 13 residues. Germline CDR1 is SGHDT and CDR2 is YYEEEE. V was clipped by 4 bases and J by 12 bases, with 17 bases between them. The CDR3 DNA sequence: TGTGCCAGCAGCCCCGGAGGGCCCCTTGGGCAGTTCTTC. It encodes CASSPGGPLGQFF.

The V call is TRBV6-1, the J call TRBJ2-7, with 10 bases that match TRBD1. Germline trimming cut 5 bases from V and 0 bases from J; bases unmatched to any gene: 4. CDR1 is MNHNS and CDR2 is SASEGT in the germline V gene. This CDR3 is 15 amino acids long. The CDR3 reads CASSIRQGASYEQYF. CDR3 sequence (DNA): TGTGCCAGCAGTATTCGACAGGGGGCCTCCTACGAGCAGTACTTC.

The chain has TRBV28 and TRBJ2-2; 12 bases fit TRBD2. Germline V gene lookup returns CDR1 MDHEN and CDR2 SYDVKM. V lost 5 bases and J lost 3; bases outside the gene matches: 1. The CDR3 is 15 amino acids. The CDR3 DNA sequence: TGTGCCAGCAGTACTAGCGGGGGGTACACCGGGGAGCTGTTTTTT. This encodes CASSTSGGYTGELFF.

This clone was seen only once. The chain is built from TRBV5-8 and TRBJ1-5; a possible D gene is TRBD1 (5 bases). Germline V gene data show CDR1 as SGHTS and CDR2 as YDEGEE. This CDR3 has 17 residues. V was clipped by 4 bases and J by 0 bases, with 17 bases between them. The CDR3 here is CASSERGDRASNQPQHF. CDR3 bases: TGTGCCAGCAGCGAAAGGGGCGATCGGGCTAGCAATCAGCCCCAGCATTTT.

J is TRBJ1-1 and V is TRBV4-1; the D is unclear. Germline V lookup: CDR1 MGHRA, CDR2 YSYEKL. The CDR3 length is 14 residues. Trimming cost V 3 bases and J 1 base, with 9 bases left between them. The CDR3 region has the DNA TGCGCCAGCAGCCATGGACCCCAGAACACTGAAGCTTTCTTT. As protein: CASSHGPQNTEAFF.

This clone has only one observation. The V and J genes are TRBV2 and TRBJ2-5; D remains ambiguous. Trimming stripped 2 bases from V and 6 bases from J, with 13 bases between. Germline CDR1 is SNHLY and CDR2 is FYNNEI. CDR3 length equals 14 residues. The CDR3 reads CASSELLESQTQYF. The CDR3 DNA is TGTGCCAGCAGTGAATTACTTGAATCTCAGACCCAGTACTTC. Filled out from reference TRBV2 and TRBJ2-5, the complete variable domain reads EPEVTQTPSHQVTQMGQEVILRCVPISNHLYFYWYRQILGQKVEFLVSFYNNEISEKSEIFDDQFSVERPDGSNFTLKIRSTKLEDSAMYFCASSELLESQTQYFGPGTRLLVL.

The sample holds one count of this clone. The rearrangement links TRBV28 to TRBJ2-1; 8 bases map to TRBD2. The junction had 6 bases not matched to a gene; V was cut back by 3 bases and J by 8 bases. The germline V gene encodes CDR1 MDHEN and CDR2 SYDVKM. This CDR3 region has 14 residues. The CDR3 coding sequence is TGTGCCAGCAGTTTTTCGGGACTAGTCTATGAGCAGTTCTTC. This encodes CASSFSGLVYEQFF.

The genes are TRBV19 and TRBJ1-1, with D perhaps TRBD1 (6 bases). V lost 6 bases and J lost 6, with 11 bases in between. Germline CDR1 is LNHDA and CDR2 is SQIVND (reference sequence). This CDR3 has 12 residues. CDR3 region: CASRQGFAEAFF. CDR3 DNA: TGTGCCAGTAGACAGGGTTTCGCTGAAGCTTTCTTT. The full variable domain, completed using reference TRBV19 and TRBJ1-1, is DGGITQSPKYLFRKEGQNVTLSCEQNLNHDAMYWYRQDPGQGLRLIYYSQIVNDFQKGDIAEGYSVSREKKESFPLTVTSAQKNPTAFYLCASRQGFAEAFFGQGTRLTVV.

The genes are TRBV9 and TRBJ2-1, with a tentative D call TRBD1 (7 bases). Germline values: CDR1 SGDLS, CDR2 YYNGEE. The CDR3 runs to 15 residues. Trimming took 4 bases from V and 4 from J, leaving 15 bases between them. CDR3 DNA sequence: TGTGCCAGCAGCACGGGGGACAGTCAGTACAATGAGCAGTTCTTC. Translating gives CASSTGDSQYNEQFF.

The J gene is TRBJ2-5, the V gene TRBV29-1; 8 bases agree with TRBD1. Germline V gene data show CDR1 as SQVTM and CDR2 as ANQGSEA. The trim removed 3 bases at V and 2 bases at J, leaving 8 bases unmatched. The CDR3 is made up of 15 amino acids. CDR3 sequence: CSVDPRTGPQETQYF. The CDR3 DNA reads TGCAGCGTTGACCCGAGGACAGGGCCGCAAGAGACCCAGTACTTC.

This clone has only one observation. The chain recombines TRBV30 with TRBJ2-7; 8 bases align to TRBD1. The J segment lost 6 bases and the V segment lost 5 bases, leaving 6 bases of the junction unmatched. This CDR3 has 12 amino acids. Germline V gene lookup returns CDR1 GTSNPN and CDR2 SVGIG (reference sequence). The CDR3 coding sequence is TGTGCCTGGGACAGGGGACCTGGCGAGCAGTACTTC. This encodes CAWDRGPGEQYF.

V gene TRBV27 combines with J gene TRBJ2-7, with TRBD2 matching over 8 bases. This CDR3 region has 14 residues. V was clipped by 3 bases and J by 3 bases; unmatched bases: 4. Germline V gives CDR1 MNHEY, CDR2 SMNVEV (reference sequence). The CDR3 region has the DNA TGTGCCAGCAGTTTCAGCGGGGGTTTCTACGAGCAGTACTTC. Encoded protein: CASSFSGGFYEQYF.

This chain connects TRBV4-1 to TRBJ2-7; D is tentatively TRBD1 or TRBD2 (6 bases each). Germline V CDR1 and CDR2: MGHRA, YSYEKL. The CDR3 sequence is 15 residues long. V was clipped by 1 base and J by 6 bases, with 16 bases between them. DNA of the CDR3: TGCGCCAGCAGCCAAGTACAGGGAGGCCTACGCGAGCAGTACTTC. It codes for CASSQVQGGLREQYF.

The chain is built from TRBV9 and TRBJ2-3; 8 nucleotides agree with TRBD2. The CDR3 runs 15 residues. CDR1 and CDR2 from the germline V gene are SGDLS and YYNGEE. The V and J ends lost 4 bases and 3 bases, in that order; junction bases with no gene match: 7. CDR3 coding DNA: TGTGCCAGCAGCACGGGACTAGTGGCAACAGATACGCAGTATTTT. Translating it yields CASSTGLVATDTQYF. Together with reference TRBV9 and TRBJ2-3, the CDR3 gives the full variable domain: DSGVTQTPKHLITATGQRVTLRCSPRSGDLSVYWYQQSLDQGLQFLIQYYNGEERAKGNILERFSAQQFPDLHSELNLSSLELGDSALYFCASSTGLVATDTQYFGPGTRLTVL.

DNA of the CDR3: TGTGCCAGCAGCTTACCCGGAATCGAGGACAGGGCTTTCGAGCAGTACTTC. Translating gives CASSLPGIEDRAFEQYF. The chain is built from TRBV11-2 and TRBJ2-7; 8 bases map to TRBD1. The V and J ends lost 2 bases and 6 bases, in that order; junction bases with no gene match: 15. CDR3 length: 17 residues. The germline gives CDR1 SGHAT, CDR2 FQNNGV.

V usage is TRBV19 and J usage is TRBJ2-1; 8 bases agree with TRBD2. CDR1 LNHDA and CDR2 SQIVND come from the germline V gene (reference sequence). V gave up 3 bases and J gave up 5 bases; unmatched junction bases: 6. There are 15 residues in the CDR3. The CDR3 sequence: CASSIPREGDNEQFF. CDR3 nucleotides: TGTGCCAGTAGTATTCCTCGGGAGGGGGACAATGAGCAGTTCTTC.